Following are 25 T cell receptor beta chains from one sample sequenced in a study of blood T cell repertoires in COVID-19. Profiling relied on immunoSEQ multiplex PCR, and the TCRdb table lists in-frame clones only, not all of them. This table has 300,000 to 400,000 clones, 85% appearing once. The specimen was peripheral blood. These receptors were obtained from a human donor in a cohort sampled during active COVID-19.

V gene TRBV7-8 combines with J gene TRBJ2-1; 14 bases align to TRBD2. This CDR3 comprises 18 residues. Losses at the gene ends were 3 bases for V and 9 bases for J; bases not matched to a gene: 13. In germline, CDR1 is SGHVS, CDR2 FQNEAQ. CDR3 sequence: CASSFEYGTSGGRGEQFF. In nucleotides, the CDR3 is TGTGCCAGCAGCTTTGAATATGGGACTAGCGGGGGACGGGGTGAGCAGTTCTTC.

The chain employs TRBV24-1 and TRBJ2-1; 9 bases map to TRBD1. Germline CDR1 reads KGHDR; CDR2 reads SFDVKD. The CDR3 runs 16 residues. With V trimmed by 2 bases and J by 8 bases, 9 bases remained unmatched. This chain's CDR3 is CATSDSRDRDYDEQFF. CDR3 DNA sequence: TGTGCCACCAGTGATTCACGGGACAGGGATTATGATGAGCAGTTCTTC.

J is TRBJ1-5 and V is TRBV5-8; no clear D gene. The germline V gene has CDR1 SGHTS and CDR2 YDEGEE. Trimming cost V 0 bases and J 0 bases, with 7 bases left between them. The CDR3 spans 15 residues. In nucleotides, the CDR3 is TGTGCCAGCAGCTTGGACGGGGTTAGCAATCAGCCCCAGCATTTT. Translation gives CASSLDGVSNQPQHF.

This chain joins TRBV5-1 and TRBJ1-2; TRBD1 matches 7 bases. The CDR3 loop spans 15 amino acids. Trimming took 1 base from V and 5 from J; bases not matched to a gene: 8. CDR1 is SGHRS and CDR2 is YFSETQ in the germline V gene. The CDR3 bases are TGCGCCAGCAGCTTGACGCCAGGGGGTCGTTATGGCTACACCTTC. It yields the protein CASSLTPGGRYGYTF.

The chain is built from TRBV18 and TRBJ1-1; D is unresolved. The length of the CDR3 is 11 residues. Trimming stripped 4 bases from V and 5 bases from J, with 5 bases between. The germline gives CDR1 KGHSH, CDR2 LQKENI. In DNA form, the CDR3 reads TGTGCCAGCTCACAAGAGACTGAAGCTTTCTTT. It is translated as CASSQETEAFF. Variable domain in full (rest from reference TRBV18 and TRBJ1-1): NAGVMQNPRHLVRRRGQEARLRCSPMKGHSHVYWYRQLPEEGLKFMVYLQKENIIDESGMPKERFSAEFPKEGPSILRIQQVVRGDSAAYFCASSQETEAFFGQGTRLTVV.

This clone has at least ten counts. The chain joins TRBV6-5 to TRBJ1-2; D gene ambiguous. This CDR3 contains 12 residues. The V end was cut by 10 bases, the J end by 3 bases, with 12 bases between. Germline-derived CDR1 and CDR2 are MNHEY and SVGAGI. In nucleotides, the CDR3 is TGTGCCACGGAGGGTAGGGACTATGGCTACACCTTC. Amino acid sequence: CATEGRDYGYTF.

This chain links TRBV25-1 with TRBJ2-3, with D tentatively TRBD2 (5 bases). The CDR3 spans 13 residues. V shed 9 bases and J shed 0 bases, with 10 bases lying between them. The germline V gene has CDR1 MGHDK and CDR2 SYGVNS. DNA for the CDR3: TGTGCCAGTGGCTCGGGGAGCACAGATACGCAGTATTTT. It codes for CASGSGSTDTQYF.

The chain employs TRBV5-1 and TRBJ1-2; D is uncertain. CDR1 and CDR2 from the germline V gene are SGHRS and YFSETQ. The CDR3 runs to 16 residues. The V end lost 0 bases, the J end lost 3 bases, and 15 bases lay between the germline ends. The CDR3 spells CASSLGSLDYDYGYTF. In DNA form, the CDR3 reads TGCGCCAGCAGCTTGGGGTCGTTGGACTATGACTATGGCTACACCTTC.

The chain couples TRBV18 to TRBJ1-1; 9 nucleotides line up with TRBD1. The CDR3 has 12 amino acids. V gave up 11 bases and J gave up 5 bases; unmatched junction bases: 6. The germline gives CDR1 KGHSH, CDR2 LQKENI. CDR3 sequence: CASQGAKTEAFF. CDR3 nucleotide sequence: TGTGCCTCACAGGGGGCAAAAACTGAAGCTTTCTTT.

The V gene is TRBV3-1 (or the pseudogene TRBV3-2), the J gene TRBJ2-7, with 7 bases matching TRBD1. Looked up from germline, CDR1 is LGHDT and CDR2 is YNNKEL (reference sequence). CDR3 length: 14 residues. V was pared by 5 bases and J by 2 bases, with 6 bases of the junction left unmatched. CDR3 sequence: CASSSTGKTYEQYF. Here the CDR3 DNA reads TGTGCCAGCAGCTCGACAGGGAAAACCTACGAGCAGTACTTC.

The chain links TRBV19 to TRBJ2-7, with 8 bases lining up with TRBD1. Germline V CDR1 and CDR2: LNHDA, SQIVND (reference sequence). CDR3 length equals 13 residues. The ends lost 4 bases at V and 5 bases at J; junction bases unmatched: 4. In DNA, the CDR3 is TGTGCCAGTAGTAGACAGGGGAAGAACGAGCAGTACTTC. Residues: CASSRQGKNEQYF.

The rearrangement uses TRBV4-2 and TRBJ2-1; 14 nucleotides line up with TRBD2. The CDR3 contains 17 residues. Germline CDR1 is LGHNA and CDR2 is YNFKEQ. V lost 4 bases to trimming and J lost 4 bases; unmatched junction nucleotides: 6. The CDR3 DNA follows: TGTGCCAGCAGCCTGACGACTAGCGGGGGGGCTTACAATGAGCAGTTCTTC. Translating it yields CASSLTTSGGAYNEQFF.

The J gene is TRBJ2-7, the V gene TRBV13, with 11 bases aligning to TRBD1. This CDR3 is built from 16 residues. V trimming: 3 bases; J trimming: 1 base; junction bases outside the gene matches: 5. Germline V gene sequence: CDR1 PRHDT, CDR2 FYEKMQ (reference sequence). The CDR3 DNA sequence: TGTGCCAGCAGCTTTCCCGGGACAGGGGGTTCCTACGAGCAGTACTTC. Translation: CASSFPGTGGSYEQYF.

CDR3 bases: TGCGCCAGCAGCACTGACGTCGGGGGCTACAATGAGCAGTTCTTC. Residues: CASSTDVGGYNEQFF. The J gene is TRBJ2-1, the V gene TRBV5-1, with D possibly TRBD2 on 6 matching bases. Trimming took off 4 bases at V and 3 bases at J, with 14 bases between the two ends. Per the germline V gene, CDR1 is SGHRS and CDR2 is YFSETQ. The CDR3 has 15 residues.

The J gene is TRBJ2-1, the V gene TRBV19, with 7 bases matching TRBD1. Per germline, CDR1 LNHDA and CDR2 SQIVND (reference sequence). The CDR3 sequence is 15 residues long. J gave up 3 bases and V 7 bases, and 9 bases lay outside the gene matches. CDR3 sequence reads: CASTPQGTGYNEQFF. For the CDR3, the DNA is TGTGCCAGTACCCCACAGGGGACGGGCTACAATGAGCAGTTCTTC.

On this clone: Other DNA sequences within the sample encode an identical CDR3. V is TRBV24-1 and J is TRBJ1-1; D is unclear. The V end was cut by 1 base, the J end by 5 bases, with 4 bases between. CDR1 is KGHDR and CDR2 is SFDVKD in the germline V gene. The CDR3 contains 12 residues. The CDR3 sequence is CATSDFGTEAFF. The CDR3 nucleotides read TGTGCCACCAGTGATTTCGGTACTGAAGCTTTCTTT.

The genes are TRBV19 and TRBJ1-2; D possibly corresponds to TRBD1 (5 bases). The CDR3 extends over 14 amino acids. Germline V CDR1 and CDR2: LNHDA, SQIVND (reference sequence). V lost 3 bases to trimming and J lost 7 bases, with 15 bases between them. The DNA for the CDR3 is TGTGCCAGTAGTATGGGAGGGGATGGGGGTGGCTACACCTTC. Its translation: CASSMGGDGGGYTF.

The CDR3 sequence: CASSWTGNEQDTQYF. DNA of the CDR3: TGTGCCAGTAGCTGGACAGGAAATGAACAAGATACGCAGTATTTT. The chain uses TRBV19 and TRBJ2-3, with 7 bases identical to TRBD1. Germline lookup yields CDR1 LNHDA and CDR2 SQIVND (reference sequence). The CDR3 is made up of 15 amino acids. V lost 6 bases to trimming and J lost 5 bases; unmatched junction nucleotides: 11.

The chain joins TRBV18 to TRBJ1-1, with D unclear. The CDR3 covers 16 residues. Germline V gene lookup returns CDR1 KGHSH and CDR2 LQKENI. The germline V and J ends were trimmed by 3 bases and 0 bases, with 14 bases remaining between them. Written as DNA, the CDR3 is TGTGCCAGCTCACCGTCGTTACAGAACGTGAACACTGAAGCTTTCTTT. Translation: CASSPSLQNVNTEAFF.

The J gene is TRBJ1-2, the V gene TRBV20-1; D is uncertain. From germline, CDR1 is DFQATT and CDR2 SNEGSKA (reference sequence). The CDR3 has 11 amino acids. V was trimmed by 7 bases and J by 3 bases, leaving 9 bases between them. The CDR3: CSGRGDYGYTF. The CDR3 nucleotides read TGCAGTGGCCGGGGAGACTATGGCTACACCTTC.

This chain links TRBV12-3 or TRBV12-4 with TRBJ2-2; the D gene is possibly TRBD1 (6 bases). This CDR3 is built from 13 residues. V shed 6 bases and J shed 5 bases, with 10 bases lying between them. The CDR3 region has the DNA TGTGCCAGCAGGCGAACAGGGACCGGGGAGCTGTTTTTT. Its translation is CASRRTGTGELFF.

This chain uses TRBV5-6 with TRBJ1-1, with a possible D match to TRBD1 (6 bases). Trimming pared 1 base from V and 5 bases from J, leaving 15 bases between. There are 15 residues in the CDR3. The germline gives CDR1 SGHDT, CDR2 YYEEEE. The CDR3 spells CASSLRAGEETEAFF. CDR3 sequence (DNA): TGTGCCAGCAGCTTGAGGGCAGGGGAAGAAACTGAAGCTTTCTTT.

In its sample, this clone was seen once. V gene TRBV27 combines with J gene TRBJ1-2; D remains unclear. The V end was cut by 3 bases, the J end by 5 bases, with 13 bases between. The CDR3 contains 14 residues. Germline V gene sequence: CDR1 MNHEY, CDR2 SMNVEV (reference sequence). In nucleotides, the CDR3 is TGTGCCAGCAGTTTGCAAGGGAGAGGGTATGGCTACACCTTC. Protein product: CASSLQGRGYGYTF.

V is TRBV9 and J is TRBJ2-1, with 8 bases identical to TRBD2. Germline V gene lookup returns CDR1 SGDLS and CDR2 YYNGEE. After removal of 3 bases from V and 3 bases from J, the junction contained 5 bases not matched to a gene. The CDR3 consists of 15 residues. The CDR3 here is CASSEIAGLYNEQFF. The CDR3 DNA is TGTGCCAGCAGCGAAATAGCGGGGCTCTACAATGAGCAGTTCTTC.

This clone has only one observation. The genes are TRBV6-1 and TRBJ2-1; D remains ambiguous. Trimming took 1 base from V and 13 from J, leaving 11 bases between them. This CDR3 is 12 amino acids long. The V gene's germline CDR1 is MNHNS and CDR2 SASEGT. The CDR3 sequence is CASSEGWQKQFF. The CDR3 DNA reads as TGTGCCAGCAGTGAAGGGTGGCAGAAACAGTTCTTC.